Listed here are 4 T cell receptor beta chains from one sample, sequenced in a study of cytomegalovirus exposure and HLA in healthy donors. Vbeta (60) and Jbeta (13) primers were used in the PCR. Libraries were prepared by immunoSEQ multiplex PCR; TCRdb keeps only in-frame clonotypes and omits some of them. Here the sample table reports some 130,000 clones. The sample comprised PBMCs. All receptors come from a woman aged 40 to 50 in good health and CMV-seronegative.

Note on this clone: At one end the junction does not follow the germline gene, possibly because of a read error. This chain joins TRBV10-3 and TRBJ2-1; 15 bases fit TRBD2. The CDR3 has 14 amino acids. Germline V gene sequence: CDR1 ENHRY, CDR2 SYGVKD. CDR3 residues: CAIRPGLAGGQTVF. The CDR3 nucleotides read TGTGCCATCAGGCCGGGACTAGCGGGGGGCCAGACGGTCTTC.

The chain combines TRBV6-6 with TRBJ1-6; tentatively, D is TRBD1 (6 bases). The V end was cut by 0 bases, the J end by 10 bases, with 10 bases between. The CDR3 covers 14 residues. Germline assignment: CDR1 MNHNY and CDR2 SVGAGI (reference sequence). The CDR3 DNA follows: TGTGCCAGCAGTTACTCAGGGGGTACGTCACCCCTCCACTTT. Translation: CASSYSGGTSPLHF.

The J gene is TRBJ1-2, the V gene TRBV5-1; 9 bases map to TRBD1. This CDR3 comprises 15 residues. V was pared by 4 bases and J by 8 bases, with 12 bases of the junction left unmatched. The germline V gene has CDR1 SGHRS and CDR2 YFSETQ. CDR3 sequence reads: CASSIEPGQGYGYTF. CDR3 in DNA: TGCGCCAGCAGCATAGAACCGGGACAGGGATACGGCTACACCTTC.

The chain carries TRBV5-1 and TRBJ2-2; 7 bases align to TRBD2. The CDR3 has 15 amino acids. The junction had 5 bases not matched to a gene; V was cut back by 5 bases and J by 1 base. Germline V gene sequence: CDR1 SGHRS, CDR2 YFSETQ. The chain's CDR3 is CASRRAGENTGELFF. CDR3 sequence (DNA): TGCGCCAGCAGAAGGGCGGGGGAGAACACCGGGGAGCTGTTTTTT.